Listed below are T cell receptor beta chains from one sample, sequenced in a study of OX40 agonist ivuxolimab in advanced cancers. Profiled with immunoSEQ multiplex PCR; TCRdb holds only in-frame clones, not every one. The profile covers fewer than 70,000 clones, with around 93% appearing a single time and more than 9.5% taken by the ten largest. The sample consisted of CD4+ or CD8+ T cells sorted from blood, taken in a trial of the OX40 agonist ivuxolimab. The source is an adult with an advanced solid tumor such as melanoma, head and neck, liver or kidney cancer. Each CDR3 is given with its conserved first and last residue. A D gene is named only where the DNA matches it firmly. A row's size may be missing; if present it is once, few, many or a size class.

cdr3_aa cdr3_nt j_call d_call clone_size v_call
CASSSGGTGTYEQYF TGCGCCAGCAGCTCTGGCGGGACAGGGACCTACGAGCAGTACTTC TRBJ2-7 TRBD1 . TRBV5-1
CSVELESGSLTGQFF TGCAGCGTTGAACTAGAGTCGGGGTCATTAACCGGGCAGTTCTTC TRBJ2-1 . . TRBV29-1
CAISEGTVLGNTIYF TGTGCCATCAGTGAAGGGACAGTCCTTGGAAACACCATATATTTT TRBJ1-3 TRBD1 once TRBV10-3
CASRLSGTVDQPQHF TGTGCCAGCCGTCTCTCGGGAACAGTGGATCAGCCCCAGCATTTT TRBJ1-5 . . TRBV6-6
CASSYPTSGRYNEQFF TGTGCCAGCAGCTACCCGACTAGCGGGAGGTACAATGAGCAGTTCTTC TRBJ2-1 TRBD2 once TRBV5-6
CASSFGLRPTDTQYF TGTGCCAGCAGCTTCGGGCTACGCCCCACAGATACGCAGTATTTT TRBJ2-3 . . TRBV7-3
CASRTGSEQYF TGTGCCAGCCGGACAGGGAGCGAGCAGTACTTC TRBJ2-7 TRBD1 . TRBV6-1
CASSLRGPYYEQYF TGTGCCAGCAGTTTACGTGGCCCTTACTACGAGCAGTACTTC TRBJ2-7 . once TRBV27
CASSLDPQREGRFNEQYF TGTGCCAGCAGCTTAGATCCCCAGCGGGAGGGCCGTTTCAACGAGCAGTACTTC TRBJ2-7 TRBD2 few TRBV11-3
CASSQSGNNEQFF TGTGCCAGCAGCCAGAGCGGAAACAATGAGCAGTTCTTC TRBJ2-1 . . TRBV5-4
CASSQWDSPDYEQYF TGTGCCAGCAGCCAATGGGACTCCCCAGACTACGAGCAGTACTTC TRBJ2-7 . . TRBV4-2
CASSSLDRGQETQYF TGTGCCAGCAGCTCTCTGGACAGGGGGCAGGAGACCCAGTACTTC TRBJ2-5 TRBD1 . TRBV7-7
CASSWTGRNQPQHF TGTGCCAGCAGTTGGACAGGGCGCAATCAGCCCCAGCATTTT TRBJ1-5 TRBD1 . TRBV27
CASSTGQGIAETQYF TGCGCCAGCAGCACGGGACAGGGAATTGCGGAGACCCAGTACTTC TRBJ2-5 TRBD1 . TRBV5-1
CASSLTLVNEQYF TGCGCCAGCAGCCTCACTTTAGTCAACGAGCAGTACTTC TRBJ2-7 . . TRBV4-1
CASTPPQLAGVFPDTQYF TGTGCCAGCACCCCCCCTCAACTAGCGGGAGTTTTCCCAGATACGCAGTATTTT TRBJ2-3 TRBD2 . TRBV7-2
CASGLRGLGEETQYF TGTGCTAGTGGTTTGCGGGGACTAGGAGAAGAGACCCAGTACTTC TRBJ2-5 TRBD2 . TRBV12-5
CASTGTEGHEQYF TGTGCTAGCACCGGGACGGAGGGCCACGAGCAGTACTTC TRBJ2-7 . . TRBV6-1
CASSQVSYEQYF TGTGCCAGTAGTCAGGTTTCCTACGAGCAGTACTTC TRBJ2-7 . . TRBV19
CASSDFGRASYNEQFF TGTGCCAGCAGTGACTTCGGGCGGGCTTCCTACAATGAGCAGTTCTTC TRBJ2-1 . . TRBV6-1
CASSNRVSQPQHF TGTGCCAGCAGCAACAGGGTTTCCCAGCCCCAGCATTTT TRBJ1-5 . few TRBV21-1
CASSSGRTGIFTGELFF TGTGCCAGCAGCTCAGGCCGGACAGGGATATTCACCGGGGAGCTGTTTTTT TRBJ2-2 TRBD1 once TRBV7-2
CASSLGQEVNEQFF TGTGCCAGCAGCCTTGGACAGGAGGTCAATGAGCAGTTCTTC TRBJ2-1 TRBD1 once TRBV7-7
CASSQDRPGLAGTNTGELFF TGCGCCAGCAGCCAAGATCGCCCGGGACTAGCGGGAACCAACACCGGGGAGCTGTTTTTT TRBJ2-2 TRBD2 . TRBV4-1
CASSHLQWAEAFF TGTGCCAGCAGCCATCTACAGTGGGCTGAAGCTTTCTTT TRBJ1-1 . . TRBV27
CASSYGTDTQYF TGTGCCAGCAGTTATGGCACAGATACGCAGTATTTT TRBJ2-3 . . TRBV6-6
CASSSIGTSGSPVDTDTQYF TGTGCCAGTAGTTCAATAGGGACTAGCGGGAGTCCGGTGGACACAGATACGCAGTATTTT TRBJ2-3 TRBD2 . TRBV19
CASSLSWGLEYEQYF TGCGCCAGCAGCTTGAGCTGGGGGCTCGAGTACGAGCAGTACTTC TRBJ2-7 . . TRBV5-1
CASSSTGSYGYTF TGTGCCAGCAGCTCGACAGGTTCCTATGGCTACACCTTC TRBJ1-2 . . TRBV7-9
CASSEGTGGNQPQHF TGTGCCAGCAGTGAAGGGACAGGGGGCAATCAGCCCCAGCATTTT TRBJ1-5 TRBD1 . TRBV6-1
CSVTGRWGGGYGYTF TGCAGCGTGACGGGGAGGTGGGGGGGAGGATATGGCTACACCTTC TRBJ1-2 . . TRBV29-1
CASSVGAGSNTEAFF TGTGCCAGCAGCGTAGGGGCAGGGTCGAACACTGAAGCTTTCTTT TRBJ1-1 . . TRBV9
CASGFGTSGSQETQYF TGTGCTAGTGGTTTCGGGACTAGCGGGAGTCAAGAGACCCAGTACTTC TRBJ2-5 TRBD2 . TRBV12-5
CASGLVGQGLPTQETQYF TGTGCTAGTGGTTTGGTGGGACAGGGTCTACCAACGCAAGAGACCCAGTACTTC TRBJ2-5 TRBD1 . TRBV12-5
CASGFPPPGLAGVKDTQYF TGTGCTAGTGGTTTTCCCCCCCCGGGACTAGCGGGAGTTAAAGATACGCAGTATTTT TRBJ2-3 TRBD2 once TRBV12-5
CASSLQETQYF TGTGCCAGCAGCTTACAAGAGACCCAGTACTTC TRBJ2-5 . . TRBV7-9
CASSSGGGRGSYEQYF TGTGCCAGCAGCTCAGGGGGCGGGAGGGGCTCCTACGAGCAGTACTTC TRBJ2-7 . . TRBV13
CASSSPGQGTYEQYF TGTGCCAGCAGTTCCCCGGGACAGGGGACGTACGAGCAGTACTTC TRBJ2-7 TRBD1 . TRBV27
CASSASEEYYGYTF TGTGCCAGCAGCGCAAGTGAGGAGTACTATGGCTACACCTTC TRBJ1-2 . . TRBV7-9
CASSLLGTNREAFF TGTGCCAGCAGCCTCCTGGGGACAAACCGAGAAGCTTTCTTT TRBJ1-1 . once TRBV7-8
CASSPPDGLVGNTIYF TGTGCCAGCAGCCCCCCCGACGGGCTTGTTGGAAACACCATATATTTT TRBJ1-3 . . TRBV9
CASSPTGRGSEQYF TGCGCCAGCAGCCCGACAGGGAGGGGGTCCGAGCAGTACTTC TRBJ2-7 . . TRBV4-3
CASSLTPAQQFF TGTGCCAGCAGCTTAACGCCCGCCCAGCAGTTCTTC TRBJ2-1 . . TRBV7-9
CASRGGPSGLYEQYF TGTGCCAGCCGAGGAGGGCCTAGCGGTCTATACGAGCAGTACTTC TRBJ2-7 TRBD2 . TRBV6-5
CASSPPERPNNEQFF TGTGCCAGCAGCCCCCCTGAGCGGCCAAACAATGAGCAGTTCTTC TRBJ2-1 . once TRBV9
CASSQELGRINQPQHF TGCGCCAGCAGCCAAGAACTGGGACGGATCAATCAGCCCCAGCATTTT TRBJ1-5 . . TRBV4-1
CAISESGRDRGRNEQFF TGTGCCATCAGTGAGTCGGGCCGAGACAGGGGGAGGAATGAGCAGTTCTTC TRBJ2-1 TRBD1 . TRBV10-3
CASSYSGPGSGNTIYF TGTGCCAGCAGTTACTCGGGACCGGGCTCTGGAAACACCATATATTTT TRBJ1-3 . . TRBV6-5
CASSPRDRVSGANVLTF TGTGCCAGCAGCCCTCGGGACAGGGTGTCTGGGGCCAACGTCCTGACTTTC TRBJ2-6 TRBD1 . TRBV9
CASSSWTRSTVRGYTF TGTGCCAGCAGCTCCTGGACACGCTCGACGGTTAGGGGCTACACCTTC TRBJ1-2 . few TRBV7-9